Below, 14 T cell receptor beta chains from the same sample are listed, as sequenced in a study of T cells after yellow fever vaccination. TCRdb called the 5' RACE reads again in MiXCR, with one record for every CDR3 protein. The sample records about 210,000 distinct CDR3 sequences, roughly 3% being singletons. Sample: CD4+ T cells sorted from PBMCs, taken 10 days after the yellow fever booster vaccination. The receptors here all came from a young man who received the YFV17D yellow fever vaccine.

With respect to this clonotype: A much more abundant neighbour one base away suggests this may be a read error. CDR3 sequence reads: CASSPQSVLSFDTLYF. The CDR3 coding sequence is TGCGCCAGCAGCCCCCAGAGCGTTCTCTCCTTCGATACGCTGTATTTT. The V call is TRBV4-3, the J call TRBJ2-3; D uncertain. This CDR3 is 16 amino acids long. CDR1 is LGHNA and CDR2 is YSLEER in the germline V gene.

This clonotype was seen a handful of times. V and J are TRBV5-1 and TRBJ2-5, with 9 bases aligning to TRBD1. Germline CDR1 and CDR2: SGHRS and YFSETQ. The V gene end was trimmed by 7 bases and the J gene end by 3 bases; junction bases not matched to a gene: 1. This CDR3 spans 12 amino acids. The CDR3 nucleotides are TGCGCCAGCCGGGACAGGGAAGAGACCCAGTACTTC. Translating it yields CASRDREETQYF.

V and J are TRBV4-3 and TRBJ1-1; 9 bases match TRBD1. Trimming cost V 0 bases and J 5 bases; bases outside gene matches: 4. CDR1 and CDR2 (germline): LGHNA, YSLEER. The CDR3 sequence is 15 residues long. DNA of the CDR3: TGCGCCAGCAGCCAAGATGGGACAGGGAGGACTGAAGCTTTCTTT. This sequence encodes CASSQDGTGRTEAFF.

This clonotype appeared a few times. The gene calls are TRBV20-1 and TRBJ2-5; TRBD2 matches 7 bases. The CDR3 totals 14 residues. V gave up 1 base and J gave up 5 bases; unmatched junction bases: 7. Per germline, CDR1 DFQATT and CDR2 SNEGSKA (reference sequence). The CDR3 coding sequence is TGCAGTGCTAGAGTTGCGGGGGTCCGGGAGACCCAGTACTTC. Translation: CSARVAGVRETQYF.

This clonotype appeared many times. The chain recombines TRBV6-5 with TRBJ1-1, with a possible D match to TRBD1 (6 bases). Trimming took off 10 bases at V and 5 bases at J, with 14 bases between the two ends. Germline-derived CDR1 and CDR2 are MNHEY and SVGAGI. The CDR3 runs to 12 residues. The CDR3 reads CATRGARTEAFF. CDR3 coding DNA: TGTGCCACCCGGGGGGCGAGGACTGAAGCTTTCTTT.

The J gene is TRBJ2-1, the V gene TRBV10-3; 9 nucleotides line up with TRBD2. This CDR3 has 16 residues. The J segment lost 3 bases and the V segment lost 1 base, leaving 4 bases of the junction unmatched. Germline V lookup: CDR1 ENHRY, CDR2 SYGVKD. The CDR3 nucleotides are TGTGCCATCAGTGAGTTGTCTAGCGGGGACTACAATGAGCAGTTCTTC. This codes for CAISELSSGDYNEQFF.

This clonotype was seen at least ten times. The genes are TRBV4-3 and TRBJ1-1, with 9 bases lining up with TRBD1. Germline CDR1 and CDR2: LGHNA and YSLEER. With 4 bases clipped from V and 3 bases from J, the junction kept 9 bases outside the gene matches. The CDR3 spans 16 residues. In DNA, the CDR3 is TGCGCCAGCAGCCCCACAGGGGGCGCTTGGGACACTGAAGCTTTCTTT. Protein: CASSPTGGAWDTEAFF.

The CDR3 spells CASSYHRDFAKETQYF. The CDR3, as DNA: TGTGCCAGCAGCTACCACAGGGATTTCGCCAAAGAGACCCAGTACTTC. J is TRBJ2-5 and V is TRBV7-8; perhaps TRBD1 as D (6 bases). Germline V gene data show CDR1 as SGHVS and CDR2 as FQNEAQ. Deletions cut 4 bases from V and 3 bases from J, with 18 bases between. The CDR3 contains 16 residues.

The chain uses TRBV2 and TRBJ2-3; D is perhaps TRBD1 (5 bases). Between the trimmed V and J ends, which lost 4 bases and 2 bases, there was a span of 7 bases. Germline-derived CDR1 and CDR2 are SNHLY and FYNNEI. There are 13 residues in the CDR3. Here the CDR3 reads CASSGTNTDTQYF. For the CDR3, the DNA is TGTGCCAGCAGTGGGACAAACACAGATACGCAGTATTTT.

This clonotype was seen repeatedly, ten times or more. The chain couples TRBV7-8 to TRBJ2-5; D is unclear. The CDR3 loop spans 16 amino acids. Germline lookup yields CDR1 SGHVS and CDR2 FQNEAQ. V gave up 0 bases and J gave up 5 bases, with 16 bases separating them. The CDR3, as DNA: TGTGCCAGCAGCTTAGCGAGGACCCACTTCGGTGAGACCCAGTACTTC. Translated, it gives CASSLARTHFGETQYF.

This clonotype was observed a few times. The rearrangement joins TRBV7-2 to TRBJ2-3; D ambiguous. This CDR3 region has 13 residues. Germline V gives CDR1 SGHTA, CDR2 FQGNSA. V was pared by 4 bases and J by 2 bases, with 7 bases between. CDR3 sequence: CASSWTATDTQYF. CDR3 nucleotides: TGTGCCAGCAGCTGGACCGCCACAGATACGCAGTATTTT.

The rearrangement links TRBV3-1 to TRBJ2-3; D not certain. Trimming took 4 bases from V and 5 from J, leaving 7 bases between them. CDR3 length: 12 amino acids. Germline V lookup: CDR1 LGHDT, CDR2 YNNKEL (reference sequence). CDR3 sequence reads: CASSRSQDTQYF. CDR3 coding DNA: TGTGCCAGCAGCCGAAGTCAAGATACGCAGTATTTT.

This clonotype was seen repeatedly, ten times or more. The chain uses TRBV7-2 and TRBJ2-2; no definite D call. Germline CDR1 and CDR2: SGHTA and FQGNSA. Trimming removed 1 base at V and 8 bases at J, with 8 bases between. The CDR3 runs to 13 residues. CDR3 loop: CASSLDTGGELFF. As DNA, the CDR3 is TGTGCCAGCAGCTTAGATACGGGTGGGGAGCTGTTTTTT.

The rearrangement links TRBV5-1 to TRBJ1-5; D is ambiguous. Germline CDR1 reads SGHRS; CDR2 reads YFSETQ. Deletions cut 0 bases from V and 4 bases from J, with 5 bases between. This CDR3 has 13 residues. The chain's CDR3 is CASSLDANQPQHF. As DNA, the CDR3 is TGCGCCAGCAGCTTGGACGCGAATCAGCCCCAGCATTTT. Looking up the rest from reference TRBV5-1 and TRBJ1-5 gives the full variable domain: KAGVTQTPRYLIKTRGQQVTLSCSPISGHRSVSWYQQTPGQGLQFLFEYFSETQRNKGNFPGRFSGRQFSNSRSEMNVSTLELGDSALYLCASSLDANQPQHFGDGTRLSIL.